The T cell receptor beta chain described here comes from a study of molecular identifiers for immune sequencing clone quantification. Overall study: In replicates, the authors split RNA from roughly 20,000 or 100,000 naive CD8 cells five ways and sequenced four.

In its sample, this clonotype was seen many times. The CDR3 runs to 13 residues. V was clipped by 5 bases and J by 8 bases, with 15 bases between them. CDR1 and CDR2 from the germline V gene are MDHEN and SYDVKM. Via MiXCR, TCRdb re-called the PCR reads, giving one row per CDR3 protein. In the table there are about 630,000 distinct CDR3 sequences, about 25% of which are singletons. Sequenced sample: naive CD8+ T cells from blood, with Jurkat cell RNA spiked in. Described subset: FACS-sorted CD8+CD4-CCR7+CD45RA+ naive T cells. The V call is TRBV28, the J call TRBJ1-1; no definite D call. The clonotype originates from a human donor in good health. Some libraries in this study had Jurkat cell RNA spiked in. The CDR3 region has the DNA TGTGCCAGCAGTGGACGAGGGAGTTTAGAAGCTTTCTTT. Protein product: CASSGRGSLEAFF.